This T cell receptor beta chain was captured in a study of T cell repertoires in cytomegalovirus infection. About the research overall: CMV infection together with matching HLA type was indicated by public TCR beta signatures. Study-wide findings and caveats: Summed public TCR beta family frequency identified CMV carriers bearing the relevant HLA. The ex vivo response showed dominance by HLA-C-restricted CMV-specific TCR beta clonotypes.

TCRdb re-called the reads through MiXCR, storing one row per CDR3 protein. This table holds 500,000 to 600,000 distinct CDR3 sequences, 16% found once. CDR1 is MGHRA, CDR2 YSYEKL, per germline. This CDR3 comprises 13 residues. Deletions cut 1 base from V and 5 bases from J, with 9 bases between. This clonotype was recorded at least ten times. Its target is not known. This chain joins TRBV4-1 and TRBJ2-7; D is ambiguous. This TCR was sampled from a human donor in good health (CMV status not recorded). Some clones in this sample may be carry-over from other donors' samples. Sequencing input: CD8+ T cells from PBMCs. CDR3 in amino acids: CASSQGPGNEQYF. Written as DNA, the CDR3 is TGCGCCAGCAGCCAAGGCCCTGGGAACGAGCAGTACTTC.